The entry below describes one T cell receptor beta chain. This sample is part of a study of blood T cell repertoires in COVID-19. The trim removed 0 bases at V and 11 bases at J, leaving 17 bases unmatched. Germline V gene data show CDR1 as SGHNT and CDR2 as YYREEE (reference sequence). The CDR3 has 17 residues. Sequenced by immunoSEQ multiplex PCR; TCRdb stores in-frame clones only, minus some. This table has around 200,000 clones, about nine tenths appearing once. This sequence originates from a man aged 18 to 30 with active or convalescent COVID-19. The chain employs TRBV5-4 and TRBJ1-1, with 9 bases matching TRBD1. The sequencing sample was made of peripheral blood. The CDR3, as DNA: TGTGCCAGCAGCTTGGGAAGAACAGGGGGCAGTAGATCGGTGGCTTTCTTT. It translates to CASSLGRTGGSRSVAFF. Looking up the rest from reference TRBV5-4 and TRBJ1-1 gives the full variable domain: ETGVTQSPTHLIKTRGQQVTLRCSSQSGHNTVSWYQQALGQGPQFIFQYYREEENGRGNFPPRFSGLQFPNYSSELNVNALELDDSALYLCASSLGRTGGSRSVAFFGQGTRLTVV.